Below are 8 T cell receptor beta chains sequenced from a single sample in a study of response to subunit inactivated influenza vaccine. TCRdb reprocessed the RT-PCR reads with MiXCR, giving one entry per CDR3 protein. The table has about 540,000 distinct CDR3 sequences, 20% to 25% seen once. Separately, the same data were catalogued under a study of T cells expressing NK-cell markers. That paper adds: The authors made TCR beta cDNA libraries by 5'RACE template switching. This switching added a universal primer site and UMIs.

Sequencing was performed on CD4+ T cells sorted from PBMCs, taken approximately 12 days after vaccination. The receptors stem from a man aged 45-60 years who received an inactivated influenza vaccine.

V gene TRBV10-1 combines with J gene TRBJ2-1; D unclear. V was cut by 3 bases and J by 7 bases, with 16 bases left in between. The CDR3 totals 15 residues. Germline-derived CDR1 and CDR2 are WNHNN and SYGVQD (reference sequence). This CDR3 reads CASSDQRHRRNEQFF. The CDR3 DNA follows: TGCGCCAGCAGTGACCAACGACACCGCCGGAATGAGCAGTTCTTC.

The V gene is TRBV28, the J gene TRBJ1-1, with TRBD1 matching 10 bases. Trimming removed 1 base from V and 7 bases from J; junction bases left unmatched: 6. CDR1 MDHEN and CDR2 SYDVKM come from the germline V gene. The CDR3 totals 15 residues. The CDR3 DNA reads TGTGCCAGCAGTTTATTCCTCGGGACAGGGGTTGAAGCTTTCTTT. It encodes CASSLFLGTGVEAFF.

The chain couples TRBV20-1 to TRBJ2-3, with 9 bases lining up with TRBD2. From germline, CDR1 is DFQATT and CDR2 SNEGSKA (reference sequence). The CDR3 runs 16 residues. V lost 1 base and J lost 4; bases outside the gene matches: 9. The CDR3: CSARVGSGSTADTQYF. CDR3 DNA: TGCAGTGCTAGAGTCGGTAGCGGGAGTACCGCAGATACGCAGTATTTT.

The table lists this clonotype with a count of one. The chain has TRBV13 and TRBJ2-1, with D perhaps matching TRBD2 (6 bases). V was shortened by 0 bases and J by 1 base, with 28 bases between the two germline ends. CDR1 and CDR2 from the germline V gene are PRHDT and FYEKMQ (reference sequence). This CDR3 is 22 amino acids long. The chain's CDR3 is CASSLGLPGESTISRSYNEQFF. The CDR3 bases are TGTGCCAGCAGCTTAGGCCTTCCGGGGGAATCGACTATCTCCAGGTCCTACAATGAGCAGTTCTTC.

In this sample, this clonotype turned up a few times. The chain has TRBV9 and TRBJ2-7; D might be TRBD1 (5 bases). Germline V gene lookup returns CDR1 SGDLS and CDR2 YYNGEE. The V gene lost 0 bases and the J gene lost 5 bases, with 15 bases spanning the gap. The length of the CDR3 is 15 residues. CDR3 DNA: TGTGCCAGCAGCGTAGCAGGGATTCCCCAGGACGAGCAGTACTTC. Translating gives CASSVAGIPQDEQYF.

This clonotype occurred a few times. This sequence joins TRBV20-1 and TRBJ2-5, with 7 bases lining up with TRBD2. Trimming cost V 0 bases and J 9 bases; bases outside gene matches: 13. Germline CDR1 DFQATT, CDR2 SNEGSKA (reference sequence). This CDR3 is built from 15 residues. CDR3 sequence: CSARETGGRAGAQYF. CDR3 bases: TGCAGTGCTAGAGAGACCGGGGGGAGGGCCGGGGCCCAGTACTTC.

The rearrangement joins TRBV10-3 to TRBJ2-3; either TRBD1 or TRBD2 may fit D (5 bases each). The CDR3 is made up of 14 amino acids. Germline CDR1 is ENHRY and CDR2 is SYGVKD. V was cut by 5 bases and J by 6 bases, with 15 bases left in between. The CDR3 region is CAISRDLGEDTQYF. CDR3 DNA sequence: TGTGCCATCAGTAGAGACCTGGGGGAGGATACGCAGTATTTT.

This clonotype has a handful of counts. The chain joins TRBV25-1 to TRBJ1-6, with D uncertain. The V gene lost 7 bases and the J gene lost 6 bases, with 22 bases spanning the gap. Germline V gene lookup returns CDR1 MGHDK and CDR2 SYGVNS. This CDR3 spans 17 amino acids. CDR3 amino acids: CASKGTENLRGNSPLHF. Written as DNA, the CDR3 is TGTGCCAGCAAAGGAACAGAAAATCTTCGGGGTAATTCACCCCTCCACTTT.